The clone carrying this T cell receptor beta chain is a singleton in its sample. The target antigen is unknown. Using immunoSEQ multiplex PCR, the repertoire was profiled, and TCRdb retains in-frame clones only, with some absent. The data hold 45,000 to 65,000 clones, with roughly 83% observed a single time. Cycle 7 day 1, cycle 4 day 1, and baseline were the timepoints at which blood was sampled. The data are from a study of OX40 agonist ivuxolimab in advanced cancers. The overall study: Under the entry rules, prior anti-PD-1, anti-PD-L1 or anti-CTLA-4 therapy was allowed, and 40% had some.

CDR3 length: 13 residues. The germline V and J ends were trimmed by 5 bases and 8 bases, with 15 bases remaining between them. Germline V CDR1 and CDR2: MDHEN, SYDVKM. Overall study findings and caveats: Among expanded peripheral T cells, antigen specificity went undetermined.

This clonotype originated in an adult with an advanced solid tumor such as melanoma, head and neck, liver or kidney cancer. Sequencing was performed on CD4+ or CD8+ T cells sorted from blood, taken in a trial of the OX40 agonist ivuxolimab. The chain combines TRBV28 with TRBJ1-2; D gene unclear. The CDR3 DNA reads as TGTGCCAGCAGTGTCGACGGCCGCAGCGGCTACACCTTC. Protein sequence: CASSVDGRSGYTF.